This entry lists 20 T cell receptor beta chains sequenced from one sample in a study of blood T cell repertoires in COVID-19. Sequencing was performed with immunoSEQ multiplex PCR; in TCRdb, only in-frame clones are kept and a portion is missing. The sample lists tens of thousands of clones, roughly 87% seen once, with approximately 28% in the top ten. Source material: peripheral blood. All receptors derive from a man aged 45-65 years with acute or convalescent COVID-19.

This chain uses TRBV30 with TRBJ1-2, with unresolved D. CDR1 and CDR2 from the germline V gene are GTSNPN and SVGIG (reference sequence). This CDR3 spans 13 amino acids. Trimming shortened V by 0 bases and J by 7 bases, and 12 bases separated the two germline ends. The CDR3 DNA follows: TGTGCCTGGAGTGTACAAGTCTCTGTTGGCTACACCTTC. It translates to CAWSVQVSVGYTF.

In its sample, this clone was seen once. This rearrangement joins TRBV5-1 to TRBJ1-1; 11 nucleotides agree with TRBD1. J was trimmed by 7 bases and V by 0 bases; bases with no gene match: 2. Germline lookup yields CDR1 SGHRS and CDR2 YFSETQ. This CDR3 has 14 amino acids. CDR3 sequence reads: CASSLGDRGNEAFF. As DNA, the CDR3 is TGCGCCAGCAGCTTGGGGGACAGGGGGAATGAAGCTTTCTTT.

The CDR3 sequence is CATRQGNTEAFF. In DNA, the CDR3 is TGTGCCACCCGACAGGGGAACACTGAAGCTTTCTTT. V usage is TRBV15 and J usage is TRBJ1-1; 7 bases are a match to TRBD1. The CDR3 has 12 amino acids. In germline, CDR1 is LNHNV, CDR2 YYDKDF (reference sequence). V shed 8 bases, J shed 1 base, and the junction held 1 base outside the gene matches.

The rearrangement links TRBV4-2 to TRBJ2-7; 9 bases agree with TRBD2. Germline values: CDR1 LGHNA, CDR2 YNFKEQ. This CDR3 is 17 amino acids long. The V and J ends lost 0 bases and 1 base, in that order; junction bases with no gene match: 7. The CDR3 coding sequence is TGTGCCAGCAGCCAAGATCCCACGGCGGGGGGGTCCTACGAGCAGTACTTC. Encoded protein: CASSQDPTAGGSYEQYF.

The chain has TRBV19 and TRBJ2-7, with 9 bases aligning to TRBD1. Germline V gene sequence: CDR1 LNHDA, CDR2 SQIVND (reference sequence). Trimming removed 5 bases from V and 2 bases from J; junction bases left unmatched: 4. The CDR3 covers 14 residues. CDR3 sequence (DNA): TGTGCCAGTAGTCCGGGACAGGGAGCCTACGAGCAGTACTTC. Translation gives CASSPGQGAYEQYF.

The genes are TRBV12-3 or TRBV12-4 and TRBJ1-5; 10 nucleotides align to TRBD1. The CDR3 is made up of 13 amino acids. Losses at the gene ends were 6 bases for V and 6 bases for J; bases not matched to a gene: 2. CDR3 loop: CASRGQGGQPQHF. The CDR3 bases are TGTGCCAGCAGAGGACAGGGGGGTCAGCCCCAGCATTTT.

The chain combines TRBV11-2 with TRBJ1-5, with D perhaps matching TRBD1 (5 bases). CDR1 is SGHAT, CDR2 FQNNGV, per germline. Trimming took off 5 bases at V and 3 bases at J, with 14 bases between the two ends. The CDR3 covers 15 residues. Here the CDR3 DNA reads TGTGCCAGCAGCCCCACGGCGGGGGTCAATCAGCCCCAGCATTTT. Protein sequence: CASSPTAGVNQPQHF.

The chain links TRBV29-1 to TRBJ2-7; 7 bases match TRBD2. The junction had 12 bases not matched to a gene; V was cut back by 6 bases and J by 1 base. The CDR3 is 15 residues long. Germline loops: CDR1 SQVTM, CDR2 ANQGSEA. The CDR3 sequence: CSVGGGSFLSYEQYF. In DNA form, the CDR3 reads TGCAGCGTCGGGGGAGGGTCATTCCTATCCTACGAGCAGTACTTC.

This rearrangement joins TRBV10-3 to TRBJ2-5; tentatively, D is TRBD1 (5 bases). The CDR3 has 14 residues. The germline V and J ends were trimmed by 4 bases and 1 base, with 10 bases remaining between them. The germline V gene has CDR1 ENHRY and CDR2 SYGVKD. The CDR3 reads CAISGGRGQETQYF. CDR3 DNA: TGTGCCATCAGTGGGGGAAGGGGCCAAGAGACCCAGTACTTC.

This clone was observed a few times. The chain is built from TRBV19 and TRBJ1-1, with 7 bases fitting TRBD1. CDR3 length: 13 amino acids. V trimming: 6 bases; J trimming: 7 bases; junction bases outside the gene matches: 8. Germline CDR1 is LNHDA and CDR2 is SQIVND (reference sequence). CDR3 bases: TGTGCCAGTAGCGCAGACAGGGACCTTGAAGCTTTCTTT. This gives the protein CASSADRDLEAFF.

Only one count was recorded for this clone. DNA for the CDR3: TGTGCCAGCAGTTTTAGACAGAGCTACGAGCAGTACTTC. Translating gives CASSFRQSYEQYF. The chain joins TRBV27 to TRBJ2-7; TRBD1 might be the D (5 bases). The CDR3 contains 13 residues. CDR1 is MNHEY, CDR2 SMNVEV, per germline (reference sequence). Trimming cost V 3 bases and J 3 bases, with 9 bases left between them.

This chain joins TRBV21-1 and TRBJ1-3. TRBV21-1 is marked as a pseudogene. This CDR3 is built from 18 residues. The CDR3 coding sequence is TGTGCCAGCAGCCCCCCCCTGCGGGTGGTGAGCTCTGGAAACACCATATATTTT. This sequence encodes CASSPPLRVVSSGNTIYF.

The chain combines TRBV7-2 with TRBJ1-3; D might be TRBD1 (5 bases). CDR1 is SGHTA, CDR2 FQGNSA, per germline. V lost 3 bases and J lost 4, with 16 bases in between. There are 16 residues in the CDR3. This chain's CDR3 is CASSFSLGGGGNTIYF. In nucleotides, the CDR3 is TGTGCCAGCAGCTTCTCCCTCGGGGGTGGGGGAAACACCATATATTTT.

Comments on this clone: Other DNA sequences in this sample translate to the same CDR3. The rearrangement links TRBV28 to TRBJ1-2; D might be TRBD1 (5 bases). Germline V gene data show CDR1 as MDHEN and CDR2 as SYDVKM. The CDR3 has 12 amino acids. V was shortened by 4 bases and J by 5 bases, with 8 bases between the two germline ends. CDR3 sequence (DNA): TGTGCCAGCAGTTCCCAGGGATATGGCTACACCTTC. Its translation is CASSSQGYGYTF.

The genes are TRBV10-1 and TRBJ2-3, with D hard to call. Germline V gene sequence: CDR1 WNHNN, CDR2 SYGVQD (reference sequence). The CDR3 loop spans 14 amino acids. Trimming cost V 0 bases and J 1 base, with 5 bases left between them. CDR3 loop: CASSESIGTDTQYF. CDR3 sequence (DNA): TGCGCCAGCAGTGAGTCTATAGGCACAGATACGCAGTATTTT.

The V and J genes are TRBV2 and TRBJ2-2, with 12 bases fitting TRBD1. V was clipped by 8 bases and J by 5 bases; unmatched bases: 6. CDR1 is SNHLY, CDR2 FYNNEI, per germline. The CDR3 covers 15 residues. Here the CDR3 reads CASVGQGAGTGELFF. In DNA form, the CDR3 reads TGTGCCAGCGTGGGACAGGGGGCAGGTACCGGGGAGCTGTTTTTT.

As to this clone: Other DNA sequences from this sample encode an identical CDR3 as well. The chain carries TRBV19 and TRBJ1-1; D gene uncertain. CDR1 and CDR2 (germline): LNHDA, SQIVND (reference sequence). V was shortened by 1 base and J by 1 base, with 4 bases between the two germline ends. The CDR3 length is 13 residues. The CDR3 DNA reads TGTGCCAGTAGTATAGGAGGGAACACTGAAGCTTTCTTT. Translation: CASSIGGNTEAFF.

This clone was detected only once. The chain employs TRBV6-6 and TRBJ2-6, with 8 bases fitting TRBD1. The germline V gene has CDR1 MNHNY and CDR2 SVGAGI (reference sequence). V lost 5 bases and J lost 0; bases outside the gene matches: 6. The CDR3 contains 17 residues. CDR3 loop: CASSRQGTFSGANVLTF. For the CDR3, the DNA is TGTGCCAGCAGTCGACAGGGGACCTTCTCTGGGGCCAACGTCCTGACTTTC.

This chain uses TRBV10-2 with TRBJ1-2, with no clear D. The V end lost 2 bases, the J end lost 4 bases, and 8 bases lay between the germline ends. The CDR3 totals 13 residues. From germline, CDR1 is WSHSY and CDR2 SAAADI. CDR3 sequence (DNA): TGCGCCAGCAGTGAGAGACGGAGCTATGGCTACACCTTC. Its protein product is CASSERRSYGYTF.

V gene TRBV24-1 combines with J gene TRBJ1-5; possible D gene TRBD1, 6 bases. The V and J ends lost 4 bases and 11 bases respectively, with 20 bases between them. The CDR3 loop spans 15 amino acids. CDR1 and CDR2 (germline): KGHDR, SFDVKD. The CDR3 bases are TGTGCCACCAGTGACACTCGCAGGGGCAGCGGGGCCCAGCATTTT. Encoded protein: CATSDTRRGSGAQHF.